The 28 T cell receptor beta chains below all came from one sample that was sequenced in a study of blood T cell repertoires in COVID-19. Clones were sequenced by immunoSEQ multiplex PCR, and TCRdb holds only the in-frame ones, with some missing. The sample has 250,000 to 300,000 clones, around 81% seen once; the top ten hold more than 3%. Source material: PBMCs or T cells enriched from blood (not recorded which). The receptors shown here come from a man aged 45-65 years who had recovered from COVID-19.

The chain links TRBV5-1 to TRBJ1-2, with TRBD1 identical over 7 bases. In germline, CDR1 is SGHRS, CDR2 YFSETQ. V was pared by 0 bases and J by 7 bases, with 12 bases of the junction left unmatched. CDR3 length: 16 residues. The CDR3 protein is CASSLATGTAPGGYTF. CDR3 in DNA: TGCGCCAGCAGCTTGGCTACCGGGACAGCTCCGGGTGGCTACACCTTC. Using reference TRBV5-1 and TRBJ1-2 for the parts outside the CDR3, the full variable domain is KAGVTQTPRYLIKTRGQQVTLSCSPISGHRSVSWYQQTPGQGLQFLFEYFSETQRNKGNFPGRFSGRQFSNSRSEMNVSTLELGDSALYLCASSLATGTAPGGYTFGSGTRLTVV.

The gene calls are TRBV11-3 and TRBJ2-1; 12 nucleotides match TRBD2. CDR1 SGHNT and CDR2 YENEEA come from the germline V gene. The CDR3 totals 17 residues. The V gene end was trimmed by 5 bases and the J gene end by 1 base; junction bases not matched to a gene: 6. CDR3 coding DNA: TGTGCCAGCAGCCATGGACTAGCGGGGACATCCTACAATGAGCAGTTCTTC. As protein: CASSHGLAGTSYNEQFF.

The chain uses TRBV10-3 and TRBJ1-1; TRBD1 might be the D (6 bases). The CDR3 has 14 amino acids. Germline CDR1 ENHRY, CDR2 SYGVKD. V was shortened by 6 bases and J by 0 bases, with 11 bases between the two germline ends. This CDR3 is CAISRGQLNTEAFF. CDR3 coding DNA: TGTGCCATCAGCCGCGGACAGTTGAACACTGAAGCTTTCTTT.

This sequence joins TRBV12-5 and TRBJ1-1; D uncertain. V was shortened by 2 bases and J by 8 bases, with 9 bases between the two germline ends. Germline CDR1 LGHNT, CDR2 FRNRAP. The CDR3 is 12 amino acids. The CDR3 DNA reads TGTGCTAGTGGTTTGCAGTCTTCCGAAGCTTTCTTT. This encodes CASGLQSSEAFF. The full variable domain, completed using reference TRBV12-5 and TRBJ1-1, is DARVTQTPRHKVTEMGQEVTMRCQPILGHNTVFWYRQTMMQGLELLAYFRNRAPLDDSGMPKDRFSAEMPDATLATLKIQPSEPRDSAVYFCASGLQSSEAFFGQGTRLTVV.

The V call is TRBV4-1, the J call TRBJ1-4, with 8 positions matching TRBD1. Germline assignment: CDR1 MGHRA and CDR2 YSYEKL. Germline trimming cut 4 bases from V and 7 bases from J; bases unmatched to any gene: 8. This CDR3 has 15 amino acids. The CDR3 reads CASSRKTGDGEKLFF. Written as DNA, the CDR3 is TGCGCCAGCAGCCGCAAGACAGGGGACGGTGAAAAACTGTTTTTT.

The V call is TRBV6-5, the J call TRBJ1-1; TRBD1 matches 8 bases. The CDR3 is 16 amino acids. Germline V lookup: CDR1 MNHEY, CDR2 SVGAGI. Trimming cost V 2 bases and J 3 bases; bases outside gene matches: 8. CDR3 DNA: TGTGCCAGCAGTTACAGGGGACAGGCGACGGACACTGAAGCTTTCTTT. Residues: CASSYRGQATDTEAFF.

The chain links TRBV11-2 to TRBJ1-6; a weak D match, TRBD1 (5 bases). The CDR3 loop spans 13 amino acids. Germline V gene sequence: CDR1 SGHAT, CDR2 FQNNGV. V lost 2 bases to trimming and J lost 14 bases, with 13 bases between them. The CDR3 loop is CASSLLQGTTLHF. In nucleotides, the CDR3 is TGTGCCAGCAGCTTATTGCAGGGAACGACCCTCCACTTT. Complete variable domain (other parts from reference TRBV11-2 and TRBJ1-6): EAGVAQSPRYKIIEKRQSVAFWCNPISGHATLYWYQQILGQGPKLLIQFQNNGVVDDSQLPKDRFSAERLKGVDSTLKIQPAKLEDSAVYLCASSLLQGTTLHFGNGTRLTVT.

The rearrangement uses TRBV6-5 and TRBJ1-4; tentatively, D is TRBD1 (5 bases). The CDR3 consists of 13 residues. In germline, CDR1 is MNHEY, CDR2 SVGAGI. The V and J ends lost 6 bases and 6 bases respectively, with 11 bases between them. The chain's CDR3 is CASSDSTDEKLFF. The DNA of the CDR3 is TGTGCCAGCAGCGACAGTACCGATGAAAAACTGTTTTTT.

The chain is built from TRBV5-1 and TRBJ2-3, with D tentatively TRBD1 (6 bases). V was shortened by 0 bases and J by 8 bases, with 13 bases between the two germline ends. The CDR3 loop spans 14 amino acids. Germline values: CDR1 SGHRS, CDR2 YFSETQ. The CDR3 protein is CASSLDRAEGTQYF. CDR3 sequence (DNA): TGCGCCAGCAGCTTGGACAGGGCAGAGGGTACGCAGTATTTT. Complete variable domain (other parts from reference TRBV5-1 and TRBJ2-3): KAGVTQTPRYLIKTRGQQVTLSCSPISGHRSVSWYQQTPGQGLQFLFEYFSETQRNKGNFPGRFSGRQFSNSRSEMNVSTLELGDSALYLCASSLDRAEGTQYFGPGTRLTVL.

The V call is TRBV23-1, the J call TRBJ1-5; D gene uncertain. TRBV23-1 is placed among ORFs of uncertain function. This CDR3 comprises 17 residues. Trimming took 2 bases from V and 1 from J, leaving 15 bases between them. The CDR3 is CASSQTRHGSSNQPQHF. DNA for the CDR3: TGCGCCAGCAGTCAAACCCGACACGGTTCGAGCAATCAGCCCCAGCATTTT.

The CDR3 is CASSNSGGEQFF. Written as DNA, the CDR3 is TGTGCCAGCAGTAATAGCGGAGGAGAGCAGTTCTTC. This rearrangement joins TRBV6-2 or TRBV6-3 to TRBJ2-1; D is perhaps TRBD2 (6 bases). Trimming stripped 5 bases from V and 10 bases from J, with 12 bases between. Germline values: CDR1 MNHEY, CDR2 SVGEGT. The CDR3 totals 12 residues.

The chain links TRBV7-3 to TRBJ1-5; D not resolved. This CDR3 region has 13 residues. The V end lost 2 bases, the J end lost 1 base, and 3 bases lay between the germline ends. Germline V gives CDR1 SGHTA, CDR2 FQGTGA. CDR3 DNA: TGTGCCAGCAGCTTACAAAGCAATCAGCCCCAGCATTTT. Amino acids: CASSLQSNQPQHF.

The chain combines TRBV4-1 with TRBJ1-1; D possibly corresponds to TRBD1 (5 bases). The CDR3 runs to 14 residues. Germline assignment: CDR1 MGHRA and CDR2 YSYEKL. Between the trimmed V and J ends, which lost 3 bases and 5 bases, there was a span of 13 bases. As DNA, the CDR3 is TGCGCCAGCAGCCAGCAGGGCCTGGGGACTGAAGCTTTCTTT. Amino acid sequence: CASSQQGLGTEAFF.

The chain employs TRBV2 and TRBJ2-5; D is perhaps TRBD2 (5 bases). The CDR3 runs 11 residues. CDR1 is SNHLY, CDR2 FYNNEI, per germline. V was pared by 10 bases and J by 4 bases, with 10 bases between. The CDR3 region is CATERVETQYF. In nucleotides, the CDR3 is TGTGCCACCGAGAGGGTAGAGACCCAGTACTTC.

There are a few counts of this clone. The chain couples TRBV10-1 to TRBJ1-2; D gene ambiguous. CDR1 WNHNN and CDR2 SYGVQD come from the germline V gene (reference sequence). The CDR3 runs 16 residues. V lost 8 bases to trimming and J lost 4 bases, with 23 bases between them. The CDR3 reads CASLATGGPIAYGYTF. In nucleotides, the CDR3 is TGCGCCAGCCTGGCGACGGGAGGCCCCATAGCCTATGGCTACACCTTC.

V is TRBV7-9 and J is TRBJ2-1; tentatively, D is TRBD1 (6 bases). The germline gives CDR1 SEHNR, CDR2 FQNEAQ (reference sequence). Trimming removed 7 bases at V and 6 bases at J, with 19 bases between. The CDR3 runs to 15 residues. Written as DNA, the CDR3 is TGTGCCAGCAACAGTGGGCAGTTAGGGGGCAATGAGCAGTTCTTC. It translates to CASNSGQLGGNEQFF.

The rearrangement uses TRBV3-1 (or the pseudogene TRBV3-2) and TRBJ1-4; the D gene is possibly TRBD1 (5 bases). V dropped 2 bases and J dropped 4 bases, with 11 bases sitting between them. CDR3 length: 15 residues. The germline gives CDR1 LGHDT, CDR2 YNNKEL (reference sequence). CDR3 loop: CASSQRGRNNEKLFF. DNA of the CDR3: TGTGCCAGCAGCCAAAGGGGCAGGAATAATGAAAAACTGTTTTTT.

This chain's CDR3 is CASSGALPGQGAGGELFF. CDR3 in DNA: TGCGCCAGCAGCGGAGCCCTACCGGGACAGGGGGCGGGCGGGGAGCTGTTTTTT. The chain recombines TRBV5-1 with TRBJ2-2, with TRBD1 identical over 12 bases. With 4 bases clipped from V and 7 bases from J, the junction kept 14 bases outside the gene matches. Per germline, CDR1 SGHRS and CDR2 YFSETQ. CDR3 size: 18 residues.

The CDR3 loop reads CASSAHRANTEAFF. The CDR3 DNA follows: TGTGCCAGCAGCGCCCACAGGGCGAACACTGAAGCTTTCTTT. The chain uses TRBV9 and TRBJ1-1; possible D gene TRBD1, 6 bases. Germline V lookup: CDR1 SGDLS, CDR2 YYNGEE. With 3 bases removed from V and 1 base from J, the gap between germline ends came to 10 bases. The CDR3 sequence is 14 residues long.

V is TRBV19 and J is TRBJ1-1; possible D gene TRBD1, 5 bases. CDR3 length: 14 amino acids. Germline CDR1 reads LNHDA; CDR2 reads SQIVND (reference sequence). The germline V and J ends were trimmed by 1 base and 0 bases, with 6 bases remaining between them. CDR3 nucleotide sequence: TGTGCCAGTAGTATAGGACAGCTGAACACTGAAGCTTTCTTT. Translation gives CASSIGQLNTEAFF.

V usage is TRBV11-2 and J usage is TRBJ1-2; D might be TRBD1 (6 bases). Germline V gene sequence: CDR1 SGHAT, CDR2 FQNNGV. V lost 7 bases, J lost 14 bases, and 20 bases lay in between. This CDR3 contains 12 residues. CDR3: CASITRGGQETF. CDR3 sequence (DNA): TGTGCCAGCATCACTAGGGGGGGGCAGGAGACCTTC.

The chain carries TRBV6-5 and TRBJ1-2; TRBD1 matches 9 bases. Trimming took 5 bases from V and 1 from J; bases not matched to a gene: 5. The germline V gene has CDR1 MNHEY and CDR2 SVGAGI. The CDR3 spans 15 residues. As DNA, the CDR3 is TGTGCCAGCAGTAGCGGGACAGGGAATAACTATGGCTACACCTTC. Translation gives CASSSGTGNNYGYTF.

The rearrangement joins TRBV15 to TRBJ2-3, with 7 bases matching TRBD2. This CDR3 has 16 residues. Trimming cost V 0 bases and J 5 bases; bases outside gene matches: 8. The V gene's germline CDR1 is LNHNV and CDR2 YYDKDF (reference sequence). Here the CDR3 DNA reads TGTGCCACCAGCAGAGACCAAGGACTAGTTGTAGATACGCAGTATTTT. This sequence encodes CATSRDQGLVVDTQYF.

The CDR3: CAIRPTGQDNSPLHF. CDR3 DNA sequence: TGTGCCATCAGACCCACGGGACAAGATAATTCACCCCTCCACTTT. The chain is built from TRBV10-3 and TRBJ1-6, with a weak D call TRBD1 (6 bases). V gave up 6 bases and J gave up 5 bases, with 14 bases separating them. The CDR3 is made up of 15 amino acids. Germline CDR1 ENHRY, CDR2 SYGVKD.

The rearrangement joins TRBV6-5 to TRBJ2-3, with TRBD2 identical over 8 bases. Germline CDR1 MNHEY, CDR2 SVGAGI. The CDR3 is 14 residues long. Trimming took 8 bases from V and 3 from J; bases not matched to a gene: 7. The CDR3 is CASGLGGATDTQYF. In DNA form, the CDR3 reads TGTGCCAGCGGACTCGGGGGGGCTACAGATACGCAGTATTTT.

V usage is TRBV6-6 and J usage is TRBJ1-2, with 9 nucleotides matching TRBD1. With V trimmed by 8 bases and J by 7 bases, 14 bases remained unmatched. This CDR3 contains 15 residues. CDR1 is MNHNY and CDR2 is SVGAGI in the germline V gene (reference sequence). CDR3 amino acids: CASERGGTGSIGYTF. The CDR3 DNA sequence: TGTGCCAGCGAGCGTGGTGGGACAGGGAGTATTGGCTACACCTTC.

This chain uses TRBV6-2 or TRBV6-3 with TRBJ2-7, with D unresolved. CDR1 MNHEY and CDR2 SVGEGT come from the germline V gene. The V end was cut by 6 bases, the J end by 3 bases, with 6 bases between. The CDR3 consists of 11 residues. The CDR3 bases are TGTGCCAGCAGCAATAACTACGAGCAGTACTTC. It encodes CASSNNYEQYF.

The rearrangement uses TRBV7-3 and TRBJ1-6, with 9 bases matching TRBD1. The CDR3 extends over 15 amino acids. The germline gives CDR1 SGHTA, CDR2 FQGTGA. The trim removed 3 bases at V and 6 bases at J, leaving 3 bases unmatched. CDR3 DNA: TGTGCCAGCAGCTTCCGGGGACAGGGTAATTCACCCCTCCACTTT. This gives the protein CASSFRGQGNSPLHF.